This entry is about one T cell receptor (beta chain). The data derive from a study of regulatory T cells in long-lasting Graves disease. Sample time point: persistent/refractory GD, antithyroid drugs over 5 years with positive TRAb. Making the TCR library involved RNA that had been extracted from PBMCs. J was trimmed by 4 bases and V by 6 bases; bases with no gene match: 22. Germline V gene lookup returns CDR1 SQVTM and CDR2 ANQGSEA. This CDR3 has 19 residues. Researchers made TCR beta libraries by using iRepertoire HTBI primers and running Arm-PCR on CDR3 regions. TCRdb recomputed calls from the multiplex PCR reads with MiXCR, one row per CDR3 protein. The table shows about 460,000 distinct CDR3 sequences, with approximately 23% occurring only once.

The V gene is TRBV29-1, the J gene TRBJ2-1, with 9 bases identical to TRBD1. Sequences were derived from peripheral blood mononuclear cells (PBMCs), sampled when the disease was refractory, from a patient treated with antithyroid drugs. This clonotype was sampled from a female donor with Graves disease. Written as DNA, the CDR3 is TGCAGCGTGAACCCCGACGGACAGGGGATGCGGGAGCGATACAATGAGCAGTTCTTC. Its translation is CSVNPDGQGMRERYNEQFF.